A single sample gave rise to the 18 T cell receptor beta chains below, sequenced in a study of shared clonotypes between healthy human individuals. Some clones are missing from TCRdb's copy, which holds only in-frame ones; the method was immunoSEQ multiplex PCR. The data show approximately 2.5 million clones, with more than 90% seen just once and roughly 0.14% held by the top ten. Material for sequencing was naive CD4+ T cells sorted from blood. Sample subset: CD45RA+ positively selected. The source is a man between 18 and 29 years old in good health.

CDR3 sequence reads: CASERETQYF. The CDR3 DNA reads as TGCGCCAGCGAGAGAGAGACCCAGTACTTC. This rearrangement joins TRBV5-1 to TRBJ2-5; D is unresolved. V was shortened by 7 bases and J by 4 bases, with 5 bases between the two germline ends. Germline V gene data show CDR1 as SGHRS and CDR2 as YFSETQ. The CDR3 contains 10 residues.

J is TRBJ1-2 and V is TRBV6-5; the D is unclear. CDR1 and CDR2 (germline): MNHEY, SVGAGI. With 2 bases removed from V and 4 bases from J, the gap between germline ends came to 5 bases. This CDR3 is built from 12 residues. As DNA, the CDR3 is TGTGCCAGCAGTTACGCCCCCTATGGCTACACCTTC. This sequence encodes CASSYAPYGYTF.

The V gene is TRBV4-1, the J gene TRBJ2-1, with 10 bases matching TRBD1. The CDR3 is 16 amino acids. Trimming cost V 3 bases and J 2 bases; bases outside gene matches: 4. CDR1 and CDR2 (germline): MGHRA, YSYEKL. The CDR3 coding sequence is TGCGCCAGCAGCCACGACAGGGGGCTAGCCTACAATGAGCAGTTCTTC. Amino acids: CASSHDRGLAYNEQFF.

This clone was seen once. The chain has TRBV29-1 and TRBJ2-2; D call uncertain. Germline values: CDR1 SQVTM, CDR2 ANQGSEA. V lost 4 bases, J lost 1 base, and 7 bases lay in between. This CDR3 has 13 residues. CDR3 coding DNA: TGCAGCGTTGTCTCCGAGAACACCGGGGAGCTGTTTTTT. It specifies CSVVSENTGELFF.

A single count supports this clone. The chain couples TRBV6-1 to TRBJ2-5, with unresolved D. The last part of the DNA fits TRBJ2-7 better; the J call may be wrong. The CDR3 has 13 residues. Germline loops: CDR1 MNHNS, CDR2 SASEGT. Here the CDR3 reads CASSEGATYEQYF. The CDR3, as DNA: TGTGCCAGCAGTGAAGGGGCAACCTACGAGCAGTACTTC.

The V and J genes are TRBV11-3 and TRBJ2-3; D ambiguous. CDR1 is SGHNT and CDR2 is YENEEA in the germline V gene. The germline V and J ends were trimmed by 2 bases and 6 bases, with 9 bases remaining between them. This CDR3 comprises 13 residues. The CDR3 loop reads CASSLNQADTQYF. Here the CDR3 DNA reads TGTGCCAGCAGCTTAAATCAGGCCGATACGCAGTATTTT.

This clone was observed a handful of times. The gene calls are TRBV28 and TRBJ1-1; 11 bases are shared with TRBD1. V was pared by 8 bases and J by 0 bases, with 5 bases of the junction left unmatched. Per germline, CDR1 MDHEN and CDR2 SYDVKM. The CDR3 loop spans 15 amino acids. The CDR3 here is CASLGQGAMNTEAFF. The CDR3 coding sequence is TGTGCCAGCCTTGGACAGGGGGCCATGAACACTGAAGCTTTCTTT.

The rearrangement joins TRBV5-5 to TRBJ2-3, with TRBD2 matching 9 bases. V trimming: 4 bases; J trimming: 0 bases; junction bases outside the gene matches: 6. Germline CDR1 is SGHKS and CDR2 is YYEKEE (reference sequence). CDR3 length equals 16 residues. The CDR3 protein is CASSRLAVTSTDTQYF. The CDR3 DNA reads TGTGCCAGCAGCCGACTAGCGGTAACTAGCACAGATACGCAGTATTTT.

The chain uses TRBV6-5 and TRBJ2-1, with D unclear. Germline CDR1 MNHEY, CDR2 SVGAGI. V was trimmed by 6 bases and J by 4 bases, leaving 16 bases between them. This CDR3 region has 15 residues. CDR3 amino acids: CASRDESQRYNEQFF. In DNA form, the CDR3 reads TGTGCCAGCAGGGATGAGTCCCAGAGGTACAATGAGCAGTTCTTC.

This clone was counted once. The CDR3 DNA follows: TGCGCCAGCAGCTTGCCCCGGACAGGGCCAACTAACTATGGCTACACCTTC. Translation: CASSLPRTGPTNYGYTF. V and J are TRBV5-1 and TRBJ1-2; 8 nucleotides match TRBD1. J gave up 0 bases and V 1 base, and 8 bases lay outside the gene matches. The CDR3 runs 17 residues. Germline V gives CDR1 SGHRS, CDR2 YFSETQ.

This chain uses TRBV10-3 with TRBJ2-5, with D possibly being TRBD1 (6 bases). The DNA end is more similar to TRBJ2-7, so the J call may be wrong. The CDR3 is 13 amino acids. The germline V gene has CDR1 ENHRY and CDR2 SYGVKD. CDR3 protein: CAISGKDSYEQYF. The DNA for the CDR3 is TGTGCCATCAGTGGGAAGGACAGCTACGAGCAGTACTTC.

The chain recombines TRBV5-6 with TRBJ2-3, with unresolved D. From germline, CDR1 is SGHDT and CDR2 YYEEEE. Trimming left V 4 bases short and J 0 bases short, with 6 bases between. The CDR3 consists of 13 residues. The CDR3 bases are TGTGCCAGCAGCGCAGAGAGCACAGATACGCAGTATTTT. Translation: CASSAESTDTQYF.

The chain combines TRBV6-6 with TRBJ1-1, with a weak D call TRBD1 (6 bases). Deletions cut 2 bases from V and 1 base from J, with 11 bases between. Looked up from germline, CDR1 is MNHNY and CDR2 is SVGAGI (reference sequence). The CDR3 loop spans 15 amino acids. Here the CDR3 DNA reads TGTGCCAGCAGTTACCCCGGGACAACGAACACTGAAGCTTTCTTT. This codes for CASSYPGTTNTEAFF.

DNA for the CDR3: TGTGCCAGCAGCCCTCCTCCGAGGGCAGGGTTCAACTCTGGGGCCAACGTCCTGACTTTC. Protein: CASSPPPRAGFNSGANVLTF. The chain links TRBV5-4 to TRBJ2-6, with D perhaps TRBD1 or TRBD2 (5 bases each). Trimming shortened V by 4 bases and J by 0 bases, and 23 bases separated the two germline ends. Germline loops: CDR1 SGHNT, CDR2 YYREEE (reference sequence). The CDR3 extends over 20 amino acids.

The rearrangement uses TRBV5-6 and TRBJ2-3, with 7 bases matching TRBD2. The germline V gene has CDR1 SGHDT and CDR2 YYEEEE. CDR3 length: 16 amino acids. The V gene end was trimmed by 1 base and the J gene end by 3 bases; junction bases not matched to a gene: 8. CDR3 region: CASSLKGAGLTDTQYF. CDR3 nucleotide sequence: TGTGCCAGCAGCTTGAAGGGAGCGGGATTGACAGATACGCAGTATTTT.

V gene TRBV7-9 combines with J gene TRBJ1-3; perhaps TRBD1 as D (5 bases). CDR1 is SEHNR, CDR2 FQNEAQ, per germline (reference sequence). V was pared by 5 bases and J by 0 bases, with 11 bases between. CDR3 length: 15 residues. This CDR3 is CASSEDTSSGNTIYF. Here the CDR3 DNA reads TGTGCCAGCAGCGAGGACACCAGCTCTGGAAACACCATATATTTT.

The chain links TRBV15 to TRBJ2-1; 8 positions match TRBD2. The J segment lost 2 bases and the V segment lost 7 bases, leaving 10 bases of the junction unmatched. Per the germline V gene, CDR1 is LNHNV and CDR2 is YYDKDF (reference sequence). The CDR3 covers 16 residues. CDR3: CATIRSGSKTYNEQFF. CDR3 sequence (DNA): TGTGCCACCATTCGAAGCGGGAGCAAAACCTACAATGAGCAGTTCTTC. Drawing the rest from reference TRBV15 and TRBJ2-1, the complete variable domain is DAMVIQNPRYQVTQFGKPVTLSCSQTLNHNVMYWYQQKSSQAPKLLFHYYDKDFNNEADTPDNFQSRRPNTSFCFLDIRSPGLGDTAMYLCATIRSGSKTYNEQFFGPGTRLTVL.

Note on this clone: One junction end does not reproduce the germline sequence, and a read error may be involved. This chain uses TRBV7-7 with TRBJ2-3; 9 bases are shared with TRBD1. Germline-derived CDR1 and CDR2 are SSHAT and FNYEAQ (reference sequence). This CDR3 has 15 amino acids. The CDR3 nucleotides are TGTGCTAGCAGCATCACAGGGGGCGGCACAGATACGCAGTATTTT. It translates to CASSITGGGTDTQYF.